What follows are 4 T cell receptor beta chains derived from one specimen sequenced in a study of radiotherapy plus CTLA-4 blockade in lung cancer. Libraries were prepared by immunoSEQ multiplex PCR; TCRdb keeps only in-frame clonotypes and omits some of them. The data hold approximately 60,000 clones, with just under 85% observed a single time. The sample in question was peripheral blood, obtained from a patient treated with radiotherapy plus ipilimumab. The source of these receptors is a human donor with non-small cell lung cancer whose response to radiotherapy plus ipilimumab could not be evaluated.

V is TRBV5-1 and J is TRBJ2-1; TRBD2 agrees at 10 bases. This CDR3 is 16 amino acids long. Germline trimming cut 0 bases from V and 6 bases from J; bases unmatched to any gene: 6. Germline assignment: CDR1 SGHRS and CDR2 YFSETQ. The CDR3 is CASSLDGLAGANEQFF. The CDR3 bases are TGCGCCAGCAGCTTGGATGGGCTAGCGGGAGCCAATGAGCAGTTCTTC.

This clone came up a few times. The chain employs TRBV15 and TRBJ2-6; a weak D match, TRBD2 (5 bases). The V end was cut by 9 bases, the J end by 4 bases, with 10 bases between. The CDR3 sequence is 13 residues long. Per germline, CDR1 LNHNV and CDR2 YYDKDF (reference sequence). This CDR3 reads CATRRRGANVLTF. The CDR3 region has the DNA TGTGCCACAAGAAGGAGGGGGGCCAACGTCCTGACTTTC.

The chain links TRBV27 to TRBJ1-6; the match to TRBD1 covers 12 bases. The V gene end was trimmed by 3 bases and the J gene end by 10 bases; junction bases not matched to a gene: 4. CDR3 length: 15 amino acids. Germline loops: CDR1 MNHEY, CDR2 SMNVEV (reference sequence). DNA of the CDR3: TGTGCCAGCAGTTTGGGGACAGGGGGCGAGTCACCCCTCCACTTT. Protein product: CASSLGTGGESPLHF.

The CDR3 coding sequence is TGTGCCAGCAGCGTAGCTGGCGGGGCGAACACCGGGGAGCTGTTTTTT. This codes for CASSVAGGANTGELFF. The V and J genes are TRBV9 and TRBJ2-2; D is possibly TRBD2 (6 bases). The V gene's germline CDR1 is SGDLS and CDR2 YYNGEE. Trimming shortened V by 0 bases and J by 0 bases, and 9 bases separated the two germline ends. The CDR3 loop spans 16 amino acids. The full variable domain, its missing parts supplied by reference TRBV9 and TRBJ2-2, is DSGVTQTPKHLITATGQRVTLRCSPRSGDLSVYWYQQSLDQGLQFLIQYYNGEERAKGNILERFSAQQFPDLHSELNLSSLELGDSALYFCASSVAGGANTGELFFGEGSRLTVL.